This T cell receptor beta chain comes out of a study of CD8 T cells in ankylosing spondylitis. Notes on the study in general: Reportedly, significant enrichment of disease-linked clones occurred in matched ankylosing spondylitis synovial fluid. A motif of fewer than ten highly homologous TCR beta variants was seen as apparently characteristic of ankylosing spondylitis blood.

A remark on this clonotype: The antigen is undetermined.

V lost 11 bases and J lost 4; bases outside the gene matches: 7. CDR3 length: 13 amino acids. From germline, CDR1 is MNHNS and CDR2 SASEGT. Libraries of TCR beta came from quantitative 5'-RACE with molecular barcodes. TCRdb fed the 5' RACE reads into MiXCR, producing one record per CDR3 protein. The sample lists some 400,000 distinct CDR3 sequences, about a fifth occurring once. The chain couples TRBV6-1 to TRBJ2-5; 10 bases are a match to TRBD2. The receptor's source is a male donor with ankylosing spondylitis. The source material was blood, either unsorted or a sorted T cell fraction (not recorded which). CDR3 region: CASQREGVETQYF. In DNA, the CDR3 is TGTGCCTCCCAGCGGGAGGGCGTAGAGACCCAGTACTTC.